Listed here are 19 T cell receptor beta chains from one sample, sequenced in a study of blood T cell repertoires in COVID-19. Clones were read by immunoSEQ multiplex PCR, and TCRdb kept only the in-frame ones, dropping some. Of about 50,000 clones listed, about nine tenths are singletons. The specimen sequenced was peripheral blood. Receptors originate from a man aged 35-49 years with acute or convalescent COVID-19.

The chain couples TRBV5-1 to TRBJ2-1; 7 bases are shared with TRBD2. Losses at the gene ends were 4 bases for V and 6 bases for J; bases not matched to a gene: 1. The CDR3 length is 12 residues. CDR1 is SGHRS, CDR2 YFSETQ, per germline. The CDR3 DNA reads TGCGCCAGCAGCCCGGGGGGCAATGAGCAGTTCTTC. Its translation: CASSPGGNEQFF.

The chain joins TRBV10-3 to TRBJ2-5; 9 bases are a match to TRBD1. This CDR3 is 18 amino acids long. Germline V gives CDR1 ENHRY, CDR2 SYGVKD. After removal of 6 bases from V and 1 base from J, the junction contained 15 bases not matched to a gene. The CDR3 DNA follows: TGTGCCATCAGCGTGTTTGATCGGGACAGGGCTTTCCAAGAGACCCAGTACTTC. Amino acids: CAISVFDRDRAFQETQYF.

The CDR3 DNA is TGTGCCTGGAGTGCTACAGGTACCATACAGGGGTCGAAACTGTTTTTT. Its protein product is CAWSATGTIQGSKLFF. J is TRBJ1-4 and V is TRBV30; TRBD1 matches 7 bases. V lost 1 base, J lost 11 bases, and 16 bases stayed unmatched. The CDR3 contains 16 residues. Germline values: CDR1 GTSNPN, CDR2 SVGIG (reference sequence). The whole variable domain, remainder taken from reference TRBV30 and TRBJ1-4, is SQTIHQWPATLVQPVGSPLSLECTVEGTSNPNLYWYRQAAGRGLQLLFYSVGIGQISSEVPQNLSASRPQDRQFILSSKKLLLSDSGFYLCAWSATGTIQGSKLFFGSGTQLSVL.

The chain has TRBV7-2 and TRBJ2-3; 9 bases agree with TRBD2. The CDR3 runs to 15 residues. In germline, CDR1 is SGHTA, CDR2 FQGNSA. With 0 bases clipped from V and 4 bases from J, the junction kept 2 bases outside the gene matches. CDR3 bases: TGTGCCAGCAGCTTAGCCGGGACTAGCCCAGATACGCAGTATTTT. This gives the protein CASSLAGTSPDTQYF.

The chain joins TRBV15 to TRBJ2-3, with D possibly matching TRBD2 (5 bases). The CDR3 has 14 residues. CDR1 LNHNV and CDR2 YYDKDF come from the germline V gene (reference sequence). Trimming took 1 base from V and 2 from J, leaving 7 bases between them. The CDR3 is CATSRGGDTDTQYF. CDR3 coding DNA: TGTGCCACCAGCAGAGGGGGAGACACAGATACGCAGTATTTT.

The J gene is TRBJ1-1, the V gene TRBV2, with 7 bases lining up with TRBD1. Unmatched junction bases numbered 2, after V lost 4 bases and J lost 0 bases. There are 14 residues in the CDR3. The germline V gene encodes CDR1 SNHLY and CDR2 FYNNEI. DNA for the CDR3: TGTGCCAGCAGTGCCGGACAGGTGAACACTGAAGCTTTCTTT. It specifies CASSAGQVNTEAFF.

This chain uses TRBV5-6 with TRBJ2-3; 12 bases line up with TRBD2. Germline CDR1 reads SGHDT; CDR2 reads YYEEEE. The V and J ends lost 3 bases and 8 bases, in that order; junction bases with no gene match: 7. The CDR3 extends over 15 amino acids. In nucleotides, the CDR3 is TGTGCCAGCAGCTCGACTAGCGGGAGTCGAGTTACGCAGTATTTT. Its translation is CASSSTSGSRVTQYF.

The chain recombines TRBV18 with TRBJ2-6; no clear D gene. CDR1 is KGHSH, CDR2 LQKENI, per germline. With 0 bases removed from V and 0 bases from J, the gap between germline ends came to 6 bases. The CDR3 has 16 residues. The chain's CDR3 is CASSPPTSSGANVLTF. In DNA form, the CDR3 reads TGTGCCAGCTCACCACCAACCAGCTCTGGGGCCAACGTCCTGACTTTC.

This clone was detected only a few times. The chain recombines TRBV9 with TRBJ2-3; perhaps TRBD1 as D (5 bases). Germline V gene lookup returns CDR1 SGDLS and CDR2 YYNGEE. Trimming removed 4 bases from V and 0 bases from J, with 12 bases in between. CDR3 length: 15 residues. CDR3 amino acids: CASSPQGKSTDTQYF. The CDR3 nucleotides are TGTGCCAGCAGCCCCCAGGGTAAAAGCACAGATACGCAGTATTTT.

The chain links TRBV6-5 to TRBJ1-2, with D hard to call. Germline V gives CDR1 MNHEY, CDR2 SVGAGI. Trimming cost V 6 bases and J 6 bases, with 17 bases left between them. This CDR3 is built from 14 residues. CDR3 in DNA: TGTGCCAGCAGAGACTGGTCAGTGCTAGATGGCTACACCTTC. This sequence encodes CASRDWSVLDGYTF.

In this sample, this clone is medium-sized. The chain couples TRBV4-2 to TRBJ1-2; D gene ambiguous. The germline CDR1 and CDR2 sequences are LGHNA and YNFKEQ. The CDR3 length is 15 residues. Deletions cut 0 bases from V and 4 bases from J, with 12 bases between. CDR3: CASSQDQSSGYGYTF. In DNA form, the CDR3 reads TGTGCCAGCAGCCAAGACCAGTCGTCGGGCTATGGCTACACCTTC.

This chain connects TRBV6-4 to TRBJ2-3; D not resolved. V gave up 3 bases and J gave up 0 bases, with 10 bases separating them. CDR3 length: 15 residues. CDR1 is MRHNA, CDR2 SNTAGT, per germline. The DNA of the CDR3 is TGTGCCAGCAGTGAAGACGGAGCTAGCACAGATACGCAGTATTTT. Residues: CASSEDGASTDTQYF.

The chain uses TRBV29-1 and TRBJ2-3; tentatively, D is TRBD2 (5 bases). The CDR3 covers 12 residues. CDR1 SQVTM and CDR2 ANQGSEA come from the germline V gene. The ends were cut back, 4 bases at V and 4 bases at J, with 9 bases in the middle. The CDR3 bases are TGCAGCGTTGTCGAGGGTTCAGATACGCAGTATTTT. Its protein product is CSVVEGSDTQYF.

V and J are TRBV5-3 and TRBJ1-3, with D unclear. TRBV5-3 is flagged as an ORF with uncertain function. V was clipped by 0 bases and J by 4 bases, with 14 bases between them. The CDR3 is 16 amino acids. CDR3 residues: CARSLGSWQVGNTIYF. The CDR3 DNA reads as TGTGCCAGAAGCTTGGGGTCCTGGCAGGTGGGAAACACCATATATTTT.

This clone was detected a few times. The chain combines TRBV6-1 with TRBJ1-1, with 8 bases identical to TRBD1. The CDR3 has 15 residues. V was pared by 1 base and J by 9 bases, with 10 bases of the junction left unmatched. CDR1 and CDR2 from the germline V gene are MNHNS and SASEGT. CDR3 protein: CASSEEPGGGLKAFF. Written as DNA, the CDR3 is TGTGCCAGCAGTGAAGAACCAGGGGGCGGTTTAAAAGCTTTCTTT.

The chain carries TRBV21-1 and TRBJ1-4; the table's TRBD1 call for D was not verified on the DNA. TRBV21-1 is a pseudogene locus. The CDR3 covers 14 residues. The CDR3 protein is CASSRTGENEKLFF. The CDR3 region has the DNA TGTGCCAGCAGCAGGACAGGGGAAAATGAAAAACTGTTTTTT.

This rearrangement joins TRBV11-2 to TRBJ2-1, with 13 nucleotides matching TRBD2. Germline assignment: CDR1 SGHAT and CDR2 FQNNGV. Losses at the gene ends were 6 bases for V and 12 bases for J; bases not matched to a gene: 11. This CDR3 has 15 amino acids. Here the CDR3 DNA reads TGTGCCAGCAGTCAAACTAGCGGGAGGGCAAAGCGGCAGTTCTTC. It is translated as CASSQTSGRAKRQFF.

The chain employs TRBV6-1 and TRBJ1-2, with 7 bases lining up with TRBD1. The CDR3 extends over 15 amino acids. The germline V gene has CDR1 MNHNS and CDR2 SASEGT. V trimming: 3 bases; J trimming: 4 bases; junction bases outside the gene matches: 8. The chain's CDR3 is CASSDSETGSYGYTF. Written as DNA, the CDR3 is TGTGCCAGCAGTGATTCCGAGACAGGGAGCTATGGCTACACCTTC.

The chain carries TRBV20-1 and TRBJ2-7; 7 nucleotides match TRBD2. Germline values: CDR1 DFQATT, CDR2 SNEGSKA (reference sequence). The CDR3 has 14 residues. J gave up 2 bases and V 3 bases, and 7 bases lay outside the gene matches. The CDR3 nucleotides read TGCAGTGCTAGTACAGCGGGACTGCCCTACGAGCAGTACTTC. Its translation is CSASTAGLPYEQYF.